This T cell receptor (beta chain) was identified during a study of cytomegalovirus exposure and HLA in healthy donors. Whole-study results and caveats: Reports indicated that the classifier achieved high specificity and sensitivity in diagnosing cytomegalovirus status. Donor immune exposure was known only as CMV serostatus. TCR beta chains numbering under 200 were designated cytomegalovirus-associated. Several of the most significant clusters appeared linked to common viral pathogens, based on a later analysis.

Concerning this clone itself: As yet, its antigen is unknown.

Amplification used 60 Vbeta primers and 13 Jbeta primers. Here immunoSEQ multiplex PCR was the method, and the copy in TCRdb shows in-frame clones only, minus some. Of 210,000 or so clones in the sample, around 80% were seen once. The TCR comes from a woman in her sixties or seventies in good health and CMV-seropositive. Material: PBMCs.

CDR3 coding DNA: TGTGCCAGCAGCGAATACGACAGGGCTTTTTCTGGGGCCAACGTCCTGACTTTC. Translation: CASSEYDRAFSGANVLTF. The V call is TRBV9, the J call TRBJ2-6; 7 nucleotides align to TRBD1. Trimming at V came to 3 bases and at J to 1 base, leaving 10 bases not matched to a gene. CDR3 size: 18 residues. Looked up from germline, CDR1 is SGDLS and CDR2 is YYNGEE.